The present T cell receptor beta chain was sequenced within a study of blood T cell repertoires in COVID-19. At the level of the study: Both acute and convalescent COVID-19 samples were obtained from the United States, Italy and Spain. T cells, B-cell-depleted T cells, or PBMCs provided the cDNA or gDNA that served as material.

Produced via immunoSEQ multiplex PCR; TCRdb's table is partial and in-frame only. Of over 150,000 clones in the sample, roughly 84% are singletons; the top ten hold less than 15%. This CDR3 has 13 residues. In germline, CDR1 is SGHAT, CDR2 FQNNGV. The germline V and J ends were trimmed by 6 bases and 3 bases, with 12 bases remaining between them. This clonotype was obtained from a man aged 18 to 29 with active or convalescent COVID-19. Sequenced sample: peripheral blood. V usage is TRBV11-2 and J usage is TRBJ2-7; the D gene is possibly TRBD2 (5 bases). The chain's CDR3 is CASSRTLNYEQYF. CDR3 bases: TGTGCCAGCAGTCGGACTTTAAACTACGAGCAGTACTTC.